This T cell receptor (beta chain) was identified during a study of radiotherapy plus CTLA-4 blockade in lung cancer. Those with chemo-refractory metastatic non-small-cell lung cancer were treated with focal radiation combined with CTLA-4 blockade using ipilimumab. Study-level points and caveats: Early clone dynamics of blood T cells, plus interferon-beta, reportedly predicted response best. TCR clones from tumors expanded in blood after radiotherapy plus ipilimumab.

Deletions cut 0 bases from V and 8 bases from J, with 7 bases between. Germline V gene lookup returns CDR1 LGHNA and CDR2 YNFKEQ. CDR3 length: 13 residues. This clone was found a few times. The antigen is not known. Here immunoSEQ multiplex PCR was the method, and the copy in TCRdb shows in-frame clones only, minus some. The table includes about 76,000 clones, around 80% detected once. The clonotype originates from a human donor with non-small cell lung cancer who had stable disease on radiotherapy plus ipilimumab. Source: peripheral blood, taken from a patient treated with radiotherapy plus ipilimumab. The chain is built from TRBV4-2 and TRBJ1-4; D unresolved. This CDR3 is CASSQDLDEKLFF. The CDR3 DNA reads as TGTGCCAGCAGCCAAGATCTAGACGAAAAACTGTTTTTT.